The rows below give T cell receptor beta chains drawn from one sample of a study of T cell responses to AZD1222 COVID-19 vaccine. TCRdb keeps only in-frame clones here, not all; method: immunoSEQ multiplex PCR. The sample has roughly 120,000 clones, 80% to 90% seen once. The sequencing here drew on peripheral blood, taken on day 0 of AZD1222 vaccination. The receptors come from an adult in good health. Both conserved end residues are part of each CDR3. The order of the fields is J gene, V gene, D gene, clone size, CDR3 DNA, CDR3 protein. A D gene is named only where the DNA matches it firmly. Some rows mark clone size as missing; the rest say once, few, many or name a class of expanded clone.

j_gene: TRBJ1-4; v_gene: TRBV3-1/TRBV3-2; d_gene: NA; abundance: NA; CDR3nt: TGTGCCAGCAGCCGGGCGGGGGCGACTAATGAAAAACTGTTTTTT; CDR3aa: CASSRAGATNEKLFF
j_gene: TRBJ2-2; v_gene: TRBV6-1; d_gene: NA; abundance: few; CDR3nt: TGTGCCAGCAGTGAAAGGCGCGTAGGGGGGCGGGCCGGGGAGCTGTTTTTT; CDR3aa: CASSERRVGGRAGELFF
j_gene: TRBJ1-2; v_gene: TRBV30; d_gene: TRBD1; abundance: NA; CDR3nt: TGTGCCTGGAGCCCCAGGGGACAGAGCTTCTATGGCTACACCTTC; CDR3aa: CAWSPRGQSFYGYTF
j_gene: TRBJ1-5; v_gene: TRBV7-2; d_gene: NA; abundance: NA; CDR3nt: TGTGCCAGCAGCCTGAATCCCAGCAATCAGCCCCAGCATTTT; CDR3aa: CASSLNPSNQPQHF
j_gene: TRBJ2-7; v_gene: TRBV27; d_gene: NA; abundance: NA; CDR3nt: TGTGCCAGCAGTTGGGGGACGGCCGCCTACGAGCAGTACTTC; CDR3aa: CASSWGTAAYEQYF
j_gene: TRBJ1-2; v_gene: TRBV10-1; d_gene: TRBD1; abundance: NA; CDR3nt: TGCGCCAGCAGTGCCGGGACAGGGGGCGCAGGCGGCTACACCTTC; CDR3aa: CASSAGTGGAGGYTF
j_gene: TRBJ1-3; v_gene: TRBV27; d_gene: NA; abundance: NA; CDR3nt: TGTGCCAGCAGTTTCCGAGGGGGTTCAGGGGGAAACACCATATATTTT; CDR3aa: CASSFRGGSGGNTIYF
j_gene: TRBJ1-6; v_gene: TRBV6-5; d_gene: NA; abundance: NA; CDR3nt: TGTGCCAGCAGAACTCAGGGGAGTTCACCCCTCCACTTT; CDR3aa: CASRTQGSSPLHF
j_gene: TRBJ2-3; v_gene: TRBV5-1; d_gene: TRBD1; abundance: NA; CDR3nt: TGCGCCAGCAGCTTGCGCCCGGACAGGGTAAATTCAGATACGCAGTATTTT; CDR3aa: CASSLRPDRVNSDTQYF
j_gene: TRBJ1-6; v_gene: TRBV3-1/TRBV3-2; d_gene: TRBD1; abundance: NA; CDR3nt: TGTGCCAGCACCGCCCGGACAGGGAGCTCCTATAATTCACCCCTCCACTTT; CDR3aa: CASTARTGSSYNSPLHF
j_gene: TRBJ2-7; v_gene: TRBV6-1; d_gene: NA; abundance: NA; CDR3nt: TGTGCCAGCAGTGAACGGAGGACAGCGGGTGAGCAGTACTTC; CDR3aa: CASSERRTAGEQYF
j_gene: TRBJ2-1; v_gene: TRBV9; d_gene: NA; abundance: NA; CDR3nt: TGTGCCAGCAGCGTAGCCAGCGCCGGCGGAGGTGGCAATGAGCAGTTCTTC; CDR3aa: CASSVASAGGGGNEQFF
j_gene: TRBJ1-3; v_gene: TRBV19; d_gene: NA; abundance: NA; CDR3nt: TGTGCCAGTAGTGTAACAGGGAACTCTGGAAACACCATATATTTT; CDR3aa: CASSVTGNSGNTIYF
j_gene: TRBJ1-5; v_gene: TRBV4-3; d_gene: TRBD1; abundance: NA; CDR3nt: TGCGCCAGCAGCCAAGATCTATCGAAAGGACAGGGGAGCAATCAGCCCCAGCATTTT; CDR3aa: CASSQDLSKGQGSNQPQHF
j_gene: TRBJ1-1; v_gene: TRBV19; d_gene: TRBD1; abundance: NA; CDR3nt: TGTGCCAGTAGTACCGACAGGGTCTTTACGAACACTGAAGCTTTCTTT; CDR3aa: CASSTDRVFTNTEAFF
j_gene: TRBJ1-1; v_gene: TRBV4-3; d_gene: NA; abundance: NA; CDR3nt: TGCGCCAGCAGCAAAGGATTTAACACTGAAGCTTTCTTT; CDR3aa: CASSKGFNTEAFF
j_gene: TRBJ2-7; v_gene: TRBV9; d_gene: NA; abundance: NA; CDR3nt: TGTGCCAGCAGCGTAGTCCAGGGCCCGGGGGAGCAGTACTTC; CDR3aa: CASSVVQGPGEQYF
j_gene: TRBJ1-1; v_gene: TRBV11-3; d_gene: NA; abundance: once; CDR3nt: TGTGCCAGCAGCCCGCTCCCTATGAACACTGAAGCTTTCTTT; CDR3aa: CASSPLPMNTEAFF
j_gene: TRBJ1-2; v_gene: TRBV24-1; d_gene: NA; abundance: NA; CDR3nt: TGTGCCACCAGTGATCCCGGAGGAGCTCCGGGCTACACCTTC; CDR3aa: CATSDPGGAPGYTF
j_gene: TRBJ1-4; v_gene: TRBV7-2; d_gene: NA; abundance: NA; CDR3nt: TGTGCCAGCAGCTCCGGAGGGGGGCGGAATGAAAAACTGTTTTTT; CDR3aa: CASSSGGGRNEKLFF
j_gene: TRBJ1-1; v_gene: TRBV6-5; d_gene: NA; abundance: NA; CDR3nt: TGTGCCAGCAGTTACTCTCGGGGGAGGTTCACTGAAGCTTTCTTT; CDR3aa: CASSYSRGRFTEAFF
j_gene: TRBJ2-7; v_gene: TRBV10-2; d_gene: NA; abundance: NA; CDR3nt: TGCGCCAGCAGTGTCGGGGCCCCCCCCGGGGACGAGCAGTACTTC; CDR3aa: CASSVGAPPGDEQYF
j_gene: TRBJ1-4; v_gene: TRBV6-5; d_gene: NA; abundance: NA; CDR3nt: TGTGCCAGCAGTTACGAGGGCCGTAATGAAAAACTGTTTTTT; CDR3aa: CASSYEGRNEKLFF
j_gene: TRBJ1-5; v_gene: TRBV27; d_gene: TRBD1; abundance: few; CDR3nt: TGTGCCAGCAGAACAGGGGGTCAGCCCCAGCATTTT; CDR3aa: CASRTGGQPQHF
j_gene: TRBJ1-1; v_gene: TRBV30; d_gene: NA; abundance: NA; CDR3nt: TGTGCCTGGAGTGTACAGGCTGAAGCTTTCTTT; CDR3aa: CAWSVQAEAFF
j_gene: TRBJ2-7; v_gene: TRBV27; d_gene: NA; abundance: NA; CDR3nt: TGTGCCAGCAGTTTAGGTCCTATGAGCTCCTACGAGCAGTACTTC; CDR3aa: CASSLGPMSSYEQYF
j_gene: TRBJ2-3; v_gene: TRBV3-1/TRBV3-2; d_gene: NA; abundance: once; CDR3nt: TGTGCCAGCAGCCTGAGGGGGGGCACAGATACGCAGTATTTT; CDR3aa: CASSLRGGTDTQYF
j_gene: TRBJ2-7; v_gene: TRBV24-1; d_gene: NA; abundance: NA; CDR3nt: TGTGCCACCAGTGATTCAGGACGGCCGGCCTACGAGCAGTACTTC; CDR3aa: CATSDSGRPAYEQYF
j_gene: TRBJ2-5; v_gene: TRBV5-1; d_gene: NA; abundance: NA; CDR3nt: TGCGCCAGCAGCTTCACAGAGACCCAGTACTTC; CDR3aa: CASSFTETQYF
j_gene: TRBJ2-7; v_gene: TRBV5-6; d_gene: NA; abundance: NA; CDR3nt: TGTGCCAGCAGCTTGGGGCGGGGGCCCGCCTACGAGCAGTACTTC; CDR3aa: CASSLGRGPAYEQYF
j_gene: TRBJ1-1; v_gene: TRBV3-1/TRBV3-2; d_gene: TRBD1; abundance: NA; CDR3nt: TGTGCCAGCAGCCAGCGGACAGGGGGCGCGCGGACTGAAGCTTTCTTT; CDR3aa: CASSQRTGGARTEAFF